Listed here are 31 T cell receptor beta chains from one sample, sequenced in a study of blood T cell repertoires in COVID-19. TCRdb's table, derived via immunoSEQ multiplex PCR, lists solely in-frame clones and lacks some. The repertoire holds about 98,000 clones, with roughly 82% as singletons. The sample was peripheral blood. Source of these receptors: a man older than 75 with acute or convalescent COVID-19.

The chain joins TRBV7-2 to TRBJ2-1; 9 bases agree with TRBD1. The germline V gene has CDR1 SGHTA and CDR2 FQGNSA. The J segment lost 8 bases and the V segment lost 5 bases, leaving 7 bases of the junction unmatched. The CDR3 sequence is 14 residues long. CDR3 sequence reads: CASSRDRVPHEQFF. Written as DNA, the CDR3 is TGTGCCAGCAGCCGGGACAGGGTCCCCCATGAGCAGTTCTTC.

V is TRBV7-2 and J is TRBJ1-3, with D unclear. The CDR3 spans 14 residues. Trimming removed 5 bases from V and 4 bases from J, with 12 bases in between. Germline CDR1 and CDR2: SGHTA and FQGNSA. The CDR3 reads CASSIQSTGNTIYF. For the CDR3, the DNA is TGTGCCAGCAGCATACAGTCCACAGGAAACACCATATATTTT.

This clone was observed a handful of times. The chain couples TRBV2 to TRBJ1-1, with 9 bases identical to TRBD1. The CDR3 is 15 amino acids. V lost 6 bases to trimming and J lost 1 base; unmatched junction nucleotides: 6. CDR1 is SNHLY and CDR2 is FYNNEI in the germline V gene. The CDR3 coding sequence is TGTGCCAGCAGGCGACGGACAGGGGCGAACACTGAAGCTTTCTTT. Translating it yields CASRRRTGANTEAFF. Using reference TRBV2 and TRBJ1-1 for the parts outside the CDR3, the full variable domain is EPEVTQTPSHQVTQMGQEVILRCVPISNHLYFYWYRQILGQKVEFLVSFYNNEISEKSEIFDDQFSVERPDGSNFTLKIRSTKLEDSAMYFCASRRRTGANTEAFFGQGTRLTVV.

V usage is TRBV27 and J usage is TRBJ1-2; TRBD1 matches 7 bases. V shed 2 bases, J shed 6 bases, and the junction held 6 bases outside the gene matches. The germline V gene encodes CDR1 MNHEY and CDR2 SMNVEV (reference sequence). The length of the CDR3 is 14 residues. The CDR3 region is CASSLLGRGNGYTF. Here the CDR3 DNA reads TGTGCCAGCAGTTTACTCGGCAGGGGGAATGGCTACACCTTC.

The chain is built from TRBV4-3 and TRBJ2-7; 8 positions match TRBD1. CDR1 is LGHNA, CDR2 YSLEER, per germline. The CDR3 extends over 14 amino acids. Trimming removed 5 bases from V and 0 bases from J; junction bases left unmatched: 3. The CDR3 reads CASSSGTGSYEQYF. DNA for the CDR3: TGCGCCAGCAGCTCCGGGACAGGCTCCTACGAGCAGTACTTC.

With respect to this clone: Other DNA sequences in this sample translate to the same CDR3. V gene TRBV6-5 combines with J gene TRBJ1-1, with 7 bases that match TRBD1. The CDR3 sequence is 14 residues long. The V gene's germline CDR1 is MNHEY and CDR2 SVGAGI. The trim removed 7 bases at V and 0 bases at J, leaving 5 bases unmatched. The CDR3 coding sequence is TGTGCCAGCAATAGAGACAGGGTGAACACTGAAGCTTTCTTT. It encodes CASNRDRVNTEAFF.

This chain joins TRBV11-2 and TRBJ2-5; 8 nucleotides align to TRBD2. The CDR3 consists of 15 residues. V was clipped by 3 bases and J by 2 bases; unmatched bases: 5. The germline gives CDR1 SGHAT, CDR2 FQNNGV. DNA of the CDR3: TGTGCCAGCAGCTTCGAACTAGCGGTACAAGAGACCCAGTACTTC. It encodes CASSFELAVQETQYF.

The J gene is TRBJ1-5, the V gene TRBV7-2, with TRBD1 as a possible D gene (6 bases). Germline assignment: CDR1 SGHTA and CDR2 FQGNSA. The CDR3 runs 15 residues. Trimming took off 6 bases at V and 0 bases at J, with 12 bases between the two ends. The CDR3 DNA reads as TGTGCCAGCAGTAAAGGGGGTGATAGCAATCAGCCCCAGCATTTT. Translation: CASSKGGDSNQPQHF.

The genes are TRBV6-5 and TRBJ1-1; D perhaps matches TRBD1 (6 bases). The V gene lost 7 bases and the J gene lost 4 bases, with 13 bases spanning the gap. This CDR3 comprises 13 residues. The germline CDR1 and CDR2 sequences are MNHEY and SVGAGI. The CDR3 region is CASKGQGSTEAFF. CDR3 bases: TGTGCCAGCAAGGGGCAGGGGAGCACTGAAGCTTTCTTT.

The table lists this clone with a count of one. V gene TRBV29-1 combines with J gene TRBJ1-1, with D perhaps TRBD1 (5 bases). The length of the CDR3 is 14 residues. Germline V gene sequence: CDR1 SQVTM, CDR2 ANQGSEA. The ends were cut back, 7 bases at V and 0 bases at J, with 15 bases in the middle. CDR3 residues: CSARRGRLNTEAFF. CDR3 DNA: TGCAGCGCCCGGAGGGGACGGCTGAACACTGAAGCTTTCTTT.

The CDR3 region is CASSEQTGEKLFF. The CDR3 DNA follows: TGCGCCAGCAGCGAGCAGACAGGGGAAAAACTGTTTTTT. The V call is TRBV4-1, the J call TRBJ1-4, with 7 bases matching TRBD1. Germline V lookup: CDR1 MGHRA, CDR2 YSYEKL. Trimming at V came to 5 bases and at J to 8 bases, leaving 5 bases not matched to a gene. There are 13 residues in the CDR3.

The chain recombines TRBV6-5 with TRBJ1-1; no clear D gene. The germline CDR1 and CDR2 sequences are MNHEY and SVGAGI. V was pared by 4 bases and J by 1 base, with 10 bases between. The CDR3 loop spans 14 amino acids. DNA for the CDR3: TGTGCCAGCAGTTCTGGCGGTGGGAACACTGAAGCTTTCTTT. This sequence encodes CASSSGGGNTEAFF.

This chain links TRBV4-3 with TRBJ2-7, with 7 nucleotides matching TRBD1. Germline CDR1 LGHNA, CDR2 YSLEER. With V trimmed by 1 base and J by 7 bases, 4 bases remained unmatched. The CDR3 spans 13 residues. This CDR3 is CASSQVRGREQYF. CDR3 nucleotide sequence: TGCGCCAGCAGCCAAGTAAGGGGGCGAGAGCAGTACTTC.

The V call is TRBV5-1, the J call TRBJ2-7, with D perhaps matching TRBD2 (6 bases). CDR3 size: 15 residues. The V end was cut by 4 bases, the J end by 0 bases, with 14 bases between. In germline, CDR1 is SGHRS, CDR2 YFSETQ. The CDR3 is CASSSAGEASYEQYF. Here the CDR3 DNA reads TGCGCCAGCAGCAGCGCCGGGGAGGCCTCCTACGAGCAGTACTTC. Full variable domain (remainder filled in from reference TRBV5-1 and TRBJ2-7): KAGVTQTPRYLIKTRGQQVTLSCSPISGHRSVSWYQQTPGQGLQFLFEYFSETQRNKGNFPGRFSGRQFSNSRSEMNVSTLELGDSALYLCASSSAGEASYEQYFGPGTRLTVT.

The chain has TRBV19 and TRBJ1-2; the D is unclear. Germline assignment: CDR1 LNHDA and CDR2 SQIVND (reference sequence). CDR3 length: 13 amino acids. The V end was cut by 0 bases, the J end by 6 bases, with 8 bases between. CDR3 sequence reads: CASSIEGRNGYTF. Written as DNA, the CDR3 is TGTGCCAGTAGTATAGAGGGGAGGAATGGCTACACCTTC.

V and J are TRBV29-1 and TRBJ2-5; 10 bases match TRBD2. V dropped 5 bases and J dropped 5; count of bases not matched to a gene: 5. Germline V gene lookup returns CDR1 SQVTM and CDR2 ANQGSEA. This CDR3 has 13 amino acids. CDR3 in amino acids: CSVQREGRETQYF. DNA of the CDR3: TGCAGCGTTCAGCGGGAGGGCCGGGAGACCCAGTACTTC.

In nucleotides, the CDR3 is TGTGCCACCAGTGATCCCGGGACAGGGGACAATCAGCCCCAGCATTTT. Its translation is CATSDPGTGDNQPQHF. J is TRBJ1-5 and V is TRBV24-1; 10 positions match TRBD1. Germline assignment: CDR1 KGHDR and CDR2 SFDVKD. Germline trimming cut 3 bases from V and 3 bases from J; bases unmatched to any gene: 4. CDR3 length: 16 residues.

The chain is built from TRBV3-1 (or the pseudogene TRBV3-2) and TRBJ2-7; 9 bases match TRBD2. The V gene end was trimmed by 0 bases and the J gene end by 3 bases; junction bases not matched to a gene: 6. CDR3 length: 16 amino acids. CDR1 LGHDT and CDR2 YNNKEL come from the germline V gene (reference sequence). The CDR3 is CASSQDSSGAVYEQYF. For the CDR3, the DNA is TGTGCCAGCAGCCAAGATTCTAGCGGGGCCGTCTACGAGCAGTACTTC.

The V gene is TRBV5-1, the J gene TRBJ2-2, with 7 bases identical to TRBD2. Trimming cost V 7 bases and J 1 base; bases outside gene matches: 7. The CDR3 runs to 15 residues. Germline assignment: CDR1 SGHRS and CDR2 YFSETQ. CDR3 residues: CASGGGIVNTGELFF. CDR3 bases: TGCGCCAGCGGGGGAGGGATCGTGAACACCGGGGAGCTGTTTTTT.

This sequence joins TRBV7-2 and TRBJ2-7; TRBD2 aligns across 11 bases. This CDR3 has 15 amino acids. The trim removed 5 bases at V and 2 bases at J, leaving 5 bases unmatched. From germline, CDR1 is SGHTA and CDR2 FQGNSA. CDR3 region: CASSTKTSGAYEQYF. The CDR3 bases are TGTGCCAGCAGCACTAAGACTAGCGGGGCCTACGAGCAGTACTTC. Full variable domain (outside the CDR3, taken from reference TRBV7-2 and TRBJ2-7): GAGVSQSPSNKVTEKGKDVELRCDPISGHTALYWYRQSLGQGLEFLIYFQGNSAPDKSGLPSDRFSAERTGGSVSTLTIQRTQQEDSAVYLCASSTKTSGAYEQYFGPGTRLTVT.

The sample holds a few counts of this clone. The CDR3 DNA sequence: TGTGCCACCAGTGACCCCCAGGGGGCGAAGGACAATGAGCAGTTCTTC. This gives the protein CATSDPQGAKDNEQFF. This sequence joins TRBV24-1 and TRBJ2-1, with 8 bases aligning to TRBD1. After removal of 4 bases from V and 5 bases from J, the junction contained 9 bases not matched to a gene. Germline V lookup: CDR1 KGHDR, CDR2 SFDVKD. The CDR3 sequence is 16 residues long.

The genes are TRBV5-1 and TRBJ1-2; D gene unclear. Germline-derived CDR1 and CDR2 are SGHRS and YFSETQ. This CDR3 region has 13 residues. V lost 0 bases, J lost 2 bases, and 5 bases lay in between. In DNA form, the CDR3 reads TGCGCCAGCAGCTTGGACATCAACTATGGCTACACCTTC. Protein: CASSLDINYGYTF.

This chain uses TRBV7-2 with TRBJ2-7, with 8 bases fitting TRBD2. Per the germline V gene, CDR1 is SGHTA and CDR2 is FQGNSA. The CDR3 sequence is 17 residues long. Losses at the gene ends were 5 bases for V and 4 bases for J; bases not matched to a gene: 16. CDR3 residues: CASSPGLALTVGYEQYF. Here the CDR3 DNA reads TGTGCCAGCAGCCCTGGACTAGCCCTCACTGTCGGGTACGAGCAGTACTTC.

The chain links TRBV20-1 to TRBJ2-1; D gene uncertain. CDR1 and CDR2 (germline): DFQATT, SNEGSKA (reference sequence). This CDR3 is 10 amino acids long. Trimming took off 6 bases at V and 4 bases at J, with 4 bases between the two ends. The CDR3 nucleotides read TGCAGTGCCGGTTACAATGAGCAGTTCTTC. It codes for CSAGYNEQFF.

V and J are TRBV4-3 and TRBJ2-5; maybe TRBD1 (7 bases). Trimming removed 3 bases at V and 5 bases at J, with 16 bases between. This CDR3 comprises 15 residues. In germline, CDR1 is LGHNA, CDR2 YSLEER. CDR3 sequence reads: CASSQEQGGAETQYF. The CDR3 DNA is TGCGCCAGCAGCCAGGAGCAGGGGGGCGCGGAGACCCAGTACTTC.

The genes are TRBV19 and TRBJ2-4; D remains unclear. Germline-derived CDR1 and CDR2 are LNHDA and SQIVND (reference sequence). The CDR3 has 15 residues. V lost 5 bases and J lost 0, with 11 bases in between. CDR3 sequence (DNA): TGTGCCAGTAGTCCCATAGATTTAGCCAAAAACATTCAGTACTTC. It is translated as CASSPIDLAKNIQYF.

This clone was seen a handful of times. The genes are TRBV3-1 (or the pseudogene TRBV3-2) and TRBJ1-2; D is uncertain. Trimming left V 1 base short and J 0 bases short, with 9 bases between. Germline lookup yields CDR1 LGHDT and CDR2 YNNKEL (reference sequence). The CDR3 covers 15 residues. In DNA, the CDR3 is TGTGCCAGCAGCCAAGGGGCTGCAGCTAACTATGGCTACACCTTC. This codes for CASSQGAAANYGYTF.

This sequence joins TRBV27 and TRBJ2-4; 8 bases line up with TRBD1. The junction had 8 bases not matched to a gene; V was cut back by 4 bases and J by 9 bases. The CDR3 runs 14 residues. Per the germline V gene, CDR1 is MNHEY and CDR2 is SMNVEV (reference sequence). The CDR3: CASSSTDRVGIQYF. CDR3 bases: TGTGCCAGCAGTTCCACGGACAGGGTTGGCATTCAGTACTTC.

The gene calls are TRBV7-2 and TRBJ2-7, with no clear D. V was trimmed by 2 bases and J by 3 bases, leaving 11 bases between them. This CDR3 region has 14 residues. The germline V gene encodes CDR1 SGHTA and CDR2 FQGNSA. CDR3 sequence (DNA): TGTGCCAGCAGCTTATTCCCAGGCCACTACGAGCAGTACTTC. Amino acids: CASSLFPGHYEQYF.

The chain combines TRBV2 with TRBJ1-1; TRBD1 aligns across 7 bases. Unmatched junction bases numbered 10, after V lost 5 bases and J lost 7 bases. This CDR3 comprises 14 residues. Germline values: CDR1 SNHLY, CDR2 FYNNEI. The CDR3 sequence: CASSSWVAGGEAFF. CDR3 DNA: TGTGCCAGCAGTTCATGGGTCGCAGGGGGTGAAGCTTTCTTT.

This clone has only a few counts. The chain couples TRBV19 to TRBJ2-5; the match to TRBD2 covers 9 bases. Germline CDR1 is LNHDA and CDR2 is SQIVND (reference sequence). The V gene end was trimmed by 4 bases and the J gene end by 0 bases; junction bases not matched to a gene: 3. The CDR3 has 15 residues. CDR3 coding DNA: TGTGCCAGTAGTACTAGCGGGGACCACCAAGAGACCCAGTACTTC. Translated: CASSTSGDHQETQYF.